This T cell receptor (beta chain) was found in a study of spatial heterogeneity in lung cancer. CDR1 GTSNPN and CDR2 SVGIG come from the germline V gene (reference sequence). The CDR3 sequence is 13 residues long. Trimming shortened V by 5 bases and J by 2 bases, and 10 bases separated the two germline ends. Noted time point: sample taken at primary tumor resection. TCRdb analysed the 5' RACE reads with MiXCR anew, one entry per CDR3 protein. The table includes 3,000 or so distinct CDR3 sequences, about 3% detected once. This clonotype is medium-sized (0.01 to 0.1%). This receptor was identified in a female donor with early-stage non-small cell lung cancer. The starting material was normal lung tissue next to the tumor, obtained at surgery. J is TRBJ1-5 and V is TRBV30; a possible D gene is TRBD1 (5 bases). The CDR3 sequence: CAWGQTGNQPQHF. The CDR3 DNA reads TGTGCCTGGGGGCAGACAGGCAATCAGCCCCAGCATTTT.